The sequence of this T cell receptor (beta chain) was determined in a study of CD8 T cells in ankylosing spondylitis. The CDR3 contains 13 residues. V shed 1 base and J shed 6 bases, with 11 bases lying between them. Germline values: CDR1 SGHRS, CDR2 YFSETQ. With molecular barcodes, quantitative 5'-RACE was used to make the TCR beta libraries. TCRdb analysed the 5' RACE reads with MiXCR anew, one entry per CDR3 protein. Among approximately 42,000 distinct CDR3 sequences listed, roughly 9.6% were seen once. Many counts were recorded for this clonotype. This clonotype was obtained from a male donor with ankylosing spondylitis or in good health (not recorded which). The rearrangement links TRBV5-1 to TRBJ2-7, with D tentatively TRBD1 (5 bases). The sample taken for sequencing was blood, either unsorted or a sorted T cell fraction (not recorded which). The CDR3 nucleotides read TGCGCCAGCAGCTTGACAGCAGGGCCCGAGCAGTACTTC. It codes for CASSLTAGPEQYF.